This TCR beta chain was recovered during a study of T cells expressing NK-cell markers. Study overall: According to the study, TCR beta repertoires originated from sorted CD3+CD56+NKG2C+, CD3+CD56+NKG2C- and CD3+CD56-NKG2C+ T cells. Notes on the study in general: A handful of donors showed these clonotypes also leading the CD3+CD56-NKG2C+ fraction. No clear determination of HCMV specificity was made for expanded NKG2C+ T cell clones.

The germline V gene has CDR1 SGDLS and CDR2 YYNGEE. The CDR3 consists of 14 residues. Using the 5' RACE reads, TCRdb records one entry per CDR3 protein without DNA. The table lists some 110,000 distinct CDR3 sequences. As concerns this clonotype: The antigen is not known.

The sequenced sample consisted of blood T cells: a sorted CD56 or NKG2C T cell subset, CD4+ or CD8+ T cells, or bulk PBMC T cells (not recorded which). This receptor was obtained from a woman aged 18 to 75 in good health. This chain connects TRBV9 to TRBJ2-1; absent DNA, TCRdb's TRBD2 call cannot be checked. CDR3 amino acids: CASSGTSGINEQFF.